These 30 T cell receptor beta chains were all obtained from the same sample, sequenced in a study of T cells in Graves' hyperthyroidism and ophthalmopathy. From RNA transcripts, TCR beta CDR3 regions were amplified. An initial round of RT-PCR targeting the TCR CDR3 relied on the HTBI primer set. TCRdb passed the multiplex PCR reads through MiXCR, listing each CDR3 protein once. The sample carries 750,000 to 950,000 distinct CDR3 sequences, 38% recorded once. Sequenced material: blood. All receptors come from a man aged 18 to 29 with Graves' hyperthyroidism.

The genes are TRBV20-1 and TRBJ2-5, with D possibly matching TRBD1 (6 bases). The length of the CDR3 is 15 residues. In germline, CDR1 is DFQATT, CDR2 SNEGSKA (reference sequence). The V and J ends lost 0 bases and 9 bases respectively, with 20 bases between them. The CDR3 is CSARDPRRDNQPQYF. The DNA for the CDR3 is TGCAGTGCTAGAGATCCGCGACGGGACAATCAGCCCCAGTACTTC.

This clonotype was observed at least ten times. The V gene is TRBV10-3, the J gene TRBJ2-2, with D tentatively TRBD1 (7 bases). The CDR3 runs to 13 residues. The germline gives CDR1 ENHRY, CDR2 SYGVKD. Trimming pared 8 bases from V and 5 bases from J, leaving 12 bases between. CDR3 sequence: CAIPGGQTGELFF. For the CDR3, the DNA is TGTGCCATCCCCGGGGGACAGACCGGGGAGCTGTTTTTT.

This clonotype has at least ten counts. This chain joins TRBV10-3 and TRBJ1-6; TRBD1 aligns across 8 bases. J gave up 9 bases and V 3 bases, and 7 bases lay outside the gene matches. The CDR3 is 15 amino acids. Germline CDR1 reads ENHRY; CDR2 reads SYGVKD. CDR3 protein: CAISDGGTGGSPLHF. The CDR3 DNA sequence: TGTGCCATCAGTGACGGGGGGACAGGAGGTTCACCCCTCCACTTT.

The J gene is TRBJ2-5, the V gene TRBV7-9, with 8 bases that match TRBD1. The germline V gene encodes CDR1 SEHNR and CDR2 FQNEAQ (reference sequence). V dropped 3 bases and J dropped 1; count of bases not matched to a gene: 7. The CDR3 consists of 16 residues. CDR3 protein: CASSFGTGPFQETQYF. CDR3 sequence (DNA): TGTGCCAGCAGCTTCGGGACAGGCCCCTTCCAAGAGACCCAGTACTTC.

There are a few counts of this clonotype. This chain joins TRBV13 and TRBJ2-5; D possibly matches TRBD1 or TRBD2 (5 bases each). V was cut by 11 bases and J by 4 bases, with 17 bases left in between. The CDR3 spans 13 residues. Per germline, CDR1 PRHDT and CDR2 FYEKMQ (reference sequence). In nucleotides, the CDR3 is TGTGCCTGCGCTGGGACCTGGGGAGAGACCCAGTACTTC. It is translated as CACAGTWGETQYF. Full variable domain (outside the CDR3, taken from reference TRBV13 and TRBJ2-5): AAGVIQSPRHLIKEKRETATLKCYPIPRHDTVYWYQQGPGQDPQFLISFYEKMQSDKGSIPDRFSAQQFSDYHSELNMSSLELGDSALYFCACAGTWGETQYFGPGTRLLVL.

This clonotype was found many times. J is TRBJ1-5 and V is TRBV29-1; 8 bases map to TRBD1. Looked up from germline, CDR1 is SQVTM and CDR2 is ANQGSEA. CDR3 length: 14 amino acids. V gave up 4 bases and J gave up 5 bases; unmatched junction bases: 7. The CDR3 bases are TGCAGCGTTGGCGTGGCAGGGGGCGATCAGCCCCAGCATTTT. Translating gives CSVGVAGGDQPQHF.

This clonotype appeared a few times. This chain connects TRBV29-1 to TRBJ2-5; no firm D call. Trimming stripped 3 bases from V and 3 bases from J, with 23 bases between. Germline V gene lookup returns CDR1 SQVTM and CDR2 ANQGSEA. The CDR3 contains 17 residues. CDR3 amino acids: CSVELFGLNVGEETQYF. DNA of the CDR3: TGCAGCGTTGAGTTGTTTGGGCTTAACGTCGGAGAAGAGACCCAGTACTTC.

This chain uses TRBV5-1 with TRBJ2-2; 8 bases match TRBD2. V trimming: 4 bases; J trimming: 6 bases; junction bases outside the gene matches: 8. The CDR3 sequence is 15 residues long. The germline V gene has CDR1 SGHRS and CDR2 YFSETQ. CDR3 nucleotides: TGCGCCAGCAGCCGTACGGGAGGGCCGGCCGGGGAGCTGTTTTTT. Residues: CASSRTGGPAGELFF. Complete variable domain (other parts from reference TRBV5-1 and TRBJ2-2): KAGVTQTPRYLIKTRGQQVTLSCSPISGHRSVSWYQQTPGQGLQFLFEYFSETQRNKGNFPGRFSGRQFSNSRSEMNVSTLELGDSALYLCASSRTGGPAGELFFGEGSRLTVL.

This clonotype was seen only a few times. This chain joins TRBV5-5 and TRBJ2-5; 8 bases align to TRBD2. J was trimmed by 5 bases and V by 2 bases; bases with no gene match: 8. Germline CDR1 is SGHKS and CDR2 is YYEKEE (reference sequence). The CDR3 contains 15 residues. CDR3 loop: CASSFRLAGPETQYF. The DNA of the CDR3 is TGTGCCAGCAGCTTCCGGCTAGCGGGTCCGGAGACCCAGTACTTC.

The count of this clonotype is one. The genes are TRBV29-1 and TRBJ1-5, with D unclear. The CDR3 is 13 residues long. Germline CDR1 and CDR2: SQVTM and ANQGSEA. Trimming stripped 3 bases from V and 1 base from J, with 7 bases between. Written as DNA, the CDR3 is TGCAGCGTTGATAAGGGCAGCAATCAGCCCCAGCATTTT. Protein: CSVDKGSNQPQHF.

This chain uses TRBV20-1 with TRBJ1-6, with D unresolved. This CDR3 spans 12 amino acids. Between the trimmed V and J ends, which lost 6 bases and 12 bases, there was a span of 15 bases. Germline V gene data show CDR1 as DFQATT and CDR2 as SNEGSKA (reference sequence). DNA of the CDR3: TGCAGTGCCCAACGGGCGGGAGTACCCCTCCACTTT. Its translation: CSAQRAGVPLHF.

The chain combines TRBV9 with TRBJ1-6; 10 bases are shared with TRBD1. The CDR3 loop spans 15 amino acids. Unmatched junction bases numbered 4, after V lost 3 bases and J lost 7 bases. The V gene's germline CDR1 is SGDLS and CDR2 YYNGEE. Here the CDR3 reads CASSALGQGNSPLHF. Written as DNA, the CDR3 is TGTGCCAGCAGCGCCTTGGGACAGGGGAATTCACCCCTCCACTTT. Variable domain in full (rest from reference TRBV9 and TRBJ1-6): DSGVTQTPKHLITATGQRVTLRCSPRSGDLSVYWYQQSLDQGLQFLIQYYNGEERAKGNILERFSAQQFPDLHSELNLSSLELGDSALYFCASSALGQGNSPLHFGNGTRLTVT.

At least ten counts were recorded for this clonotype. This CDR3 reads CSVSPLLDYGYTF. The CDR3 nucleotides are TGCAGCGTTTCCCCTCTACTCGACTATGGCTACACCTTC. This chain connects TRBV29-1 to TRBJ1-2; D is unresolved. In germline, CDR1 is SQVTM, CDR2 ANQGSEA. This CDR3 has 13 amino acids. The V gene lost 5 bases and the J gene lost 3 bases, with 13 bases spanning the gap.

This clonotype was observed many times. This chain joins TRBV29-1 and TRBJ1-2; TRBD1 matches at 8 bases. With 6 bases clipped from V and 4 bases from J, the junction kept 4 bases outside the gene matches. Germline-derived CDR1 and CDR2 are SQVTM and ANQGSEA. This CDR3 contains 12 residues. This CDR3 is CSVGTGVYGYTF. CDR3 DNA: TGCAGCGTGGGGACAGGTGTCTATGGCTACACCTTC. Full variable domain (remainder filled in from reference TRBV29-1 and TRBJ1-2): SAVISQKPSRDICQRGTSLTIQCQVDSQVTMMFWYRQQPGQSLTLIATANQGSEATYESGFVIDKFPISRPNLTFSTLTVSNMSPEDSSIYLCSVGTGVYGYTFGSGTRLTVV.

The chain employs TRBV25-1 and TRBJ2-5; D unclear. Looked up from germline, CDR1 is MGHDK and CDR2 is SYGVNS. V dropped 11 bases and J dropped 2 bases, with 9 bases sitting between them. The CDR3 loop spans 11 amino acids. CDR3 DNA: TGTGCCTGGAAACAGCAAGAGACCCAGTACTTC. This gives the protein CAWKQQETQYF. Supplemented by reference TRBV25-1 and TRBJ2-5, the full variable domain reads EADIYQTPRYLVIGTGKKITLECSQTMGHDKMYWYQQDPGMELHLIHYSYGVNSTEKGDLSSESTVSRIRTEHFPLTLESARPSHTSQYLCAWKQQETQYFGPGTRLLVL.

The chain employs TRBV20-1 and TRBJ1-6, with D possibly matching TRBD1 (6 bases). V shed 4 bases and J shed 7 bases, with 14 bases lying between them. CDR1 and CDR2 from the germline V gene are DFQATT and SNEGSKA (reference sequence). The CDR3 is 14 residues long. The CDR3 coding sequence is TGCAGTGCTAACCGACAGGCGGAGAATTCACCCCTCCACTTT. Translation: CSANRQAENSPLHF.

V gene TRBV29-1 combines with J gene TRBJ2-7; 12 bases agree with TRBD1. CDR3 size: 13 residues. V was clipped by 6 bases and J by 5 bases; unmatched bases: 5. The germline CDR1 and CDR2 sequences are SQVTM and ANQGSEA. CDR3 sequence reads: CSVGTGGADEQYF. CDR3 nucleotide sequence: TGCAGCGTGGGGACAGGGGGCGCGGACGAGCAGTACTTC.

This clonotype appeared many times. The rearrangement links TRBV2 to TRBJ1-5, with D possibly TRBD1 on 6 matching bases. This CDR3 has 13 amino acids. Germline V gene sequence: CDR1 SNHLY, CDR2 FYNNEI. With 4 bases removed from V and 7 bases from J, the gap between germline ends came to 11 bases. CDR3: CASSAGAEQPQHF. The CDR3 region has the DNA TGTGCCAGCAGTGCAGGGGCCGAACAGCCCCAGCATTTT.

The J gene is TRBJ2-2, the V gene TRBV7-2, with 11 bases identical to TRBD2. CDR1 and CDR2 from the germline V gene are SGHTA and FQGNSA. This CDR3 has 18 residues. V was clipped by 7 bases and J by 4 bases; unmatched bases: 14. The CDR3 DNA reads TGTGCCAGCAACTATACGTCCCCAGGACTAGCGGGCACCGGGGAGCTGTTTTTT. Residues: CASNYTSPGLAGTGELFF.

The rearrangement joins TRBV29-1 to TRBJ1-5, with D perhaps TRBD1 (5 bases). Germline V CDR1 and CDR2: SQVTM, ANQGSEA. Trimming pared 6 bases from V and 8 bases from J, leaving 17 bases between. CDR3 length: 13 residues. DNA of the CDR3: TGCAGCGTGGGACTCCGGGACGGGGAGCCCCAGCATTTT. Translated: CSVGLRDGEPQHF.

This clonotype came up a few times. The chain employs TRBV7-2 and TRBJ1-1; 7 nucleotides match TRBD1. The trim removed 4 bases at V and 0 bases at J, leaving 5 bases unmatched. Germline CDR1 and CDR2: SGHTA and FQGNSA. The CDR3 has 15 amino acids. For the CDR3, the DNA is TGTGCCAGCAGCTCCCGGGACAGAGTGAACACTGAAGCTTTCTTT. The encoded protein is CASSSRDRVNTEAFF. The full variable domain, its missing parts supplied by reference TRBV7-2 and TRBJ1-1, is GAGVSQSPSNKVTEKGKDVELRCDPISGHTALYWYRQSLGQGLEFLIYFQGNSAPDKSGLPSDRFSAERTGGSVSTLTIQRTQQEDSAVYLCASSSRDRVNTEAFFGQGTRLTVV.

This clonotype was counted only a few times. The gene calls are TRBV2 and TRBJ2-7; the D gene is possibly TRBD2 (5 bases). The V end was cut by 1 base, the J end by 12 bases, with 13 bases between. Germline CDR1 SNHLY, CDR2 FYNNEI. CDR3 size: 12 residues. The CDR3: CASSEERARGYF. For the CDR3, the DNA is TGTGCCAGCAGTGAAGAAAGGGCCCGGGGGTACTTC.

As to this clonotype: At one boundary the junction diverges from the germline segment, which might be a read error. The V call is TRBV12-3 or TRBV12-4, the J call TRBJ1-1; a weak D match, TRBD1 (6 bases). The CDR3 sequence is 14 residues long. The CDR3 loop reads CASSLGQVNTEALF. The CDR3 DNA follows: TGTGCCAGCAGTTTAGGACAGGTGAACACTGAAGCTTTGTTT.

Turning to this clonotype: The germline gene is not matched at one end of the junction; a read error may be the cause. J is TRBJ2-7 and V is TRBV13, with D possibly being TRBD1 (6 bases). Germline CDR1 and CDR2: PRHDT and FYEKMQ (reference sequence). The CDR3 is made up of 13 amino acids. Written as DNA, the CDR3 is TGTGCCAGCAACCTAAGGGGGTCTAACCTTACCGACTTC. Its translation: CASNLRGSNLTDF.

The chain uses TRBV24-1 and TRBJ2-6, with TRBD1 identical over 10 bases. The CDR3 length is 15 residues. Per germline, CDR1 KGHDR and CDR2 SFDVKD. CDR3 in DNA: TGTGCTGGGGGACAGGGGAGCTCTGGGGCCAACGTCCTGACTTTC. Amino acid sequence: CAGGQGSSGANVLTF.

This clonotype was picked up many times. The chain is built from TRBV7-9 and TRBJ2-7; D ambiguous. V lost 2 bases to trimming and J lost 2 bases, with 10 bases between them. From germline, CDR1 is SEHNR and CDR2 FQNEAQ (reference sequence). The CDR3 has 14 amino acids. The CDR3 spells CASSLISLAYEQYF. DNA of the CDR3: TGTGCCAGCAGCTTAATCAGCCTTGCCTACGAGCAGTACTTC.

The chain combines TRBV5-1 with TRBJ2-6; D is unclear. Trimming removed 4 bases from V and 0 bases from J, with 14 bases in between. CDR1 and CDR2 from the germline V gene are SGHRS and YFSETQ. The CDR3 is 17 amino acids. In DNA form, the CDR3 reads TGCGCCAGCAGCCAGCCGTCAGGCTACTCTGGGGCCAACGTCCTGACTTTC. Encoded protein: CASSQPSGYSGANVLTF.

The chain employs TRBV5-8 and TRBJ2-7; TRBD1 aligns across 9 bases. Germline CDR1 is SGHTS and CDR2 is YDEGEE. V lost 4 bases to trimming and J lost 5 bases; unmatched junction nucleotides: 7. The CDR3 covers 14 residues. The CDR3 DNA reads TGTGCCAGCAGCCCTCTACAGGGGGCCGACGAGCAGTACTTC. This encodes CASSPLQGADEQYF.

Details on this clonotype: Mismatch with germline at one junction end may stem from a read error. The chain recombines TRBV19 with TRBJ1-2; no reliable D call. Looked up from germline, CDR1 is LNHDA and CDR2 is SQIVND (reference sequence). The CDR3 loop spans 15 amino acids. The CDR3 reads CASGIREGFNYGYTF. The CDR3 DNA follows: TGTGCCAGTGGTATAAGGGAAGGCTTTAACTATGGCTACACCTTC.

The J gene is TRBJ2-2, the V gene TRBV7-9; the match to TRBD2 covers 10 bases. J was trimmed by 3 bases and V by 8 bases; bases with no gene match: 9. This CDR3 is 16 amino acids long. Germline CDR1 SEHNR, CDR2 FQNEAQ (reference sequence). The CDR3 region has the DNA TGTGCCAGCTCACCCCTAGCGGGAGCGGACACCGGGGAGCTGTTTTTT. The encoded protein is CASSPLAGADTGELFF.